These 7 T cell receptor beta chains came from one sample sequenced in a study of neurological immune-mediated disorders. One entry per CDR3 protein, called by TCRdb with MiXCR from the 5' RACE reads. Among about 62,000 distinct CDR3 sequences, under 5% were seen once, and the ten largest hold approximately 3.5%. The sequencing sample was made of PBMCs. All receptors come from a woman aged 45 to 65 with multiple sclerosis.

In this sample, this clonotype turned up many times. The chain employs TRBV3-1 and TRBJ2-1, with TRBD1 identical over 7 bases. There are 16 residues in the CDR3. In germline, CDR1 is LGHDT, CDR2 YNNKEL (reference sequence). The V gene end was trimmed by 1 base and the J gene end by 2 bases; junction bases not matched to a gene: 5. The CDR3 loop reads CASSQVAGGTYNEQFF. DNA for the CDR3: TGTGCCAGCAGCCAAGTTGCAGGGGGAACCTACAATGAGCAGTTCTTC.

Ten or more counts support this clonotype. CDR3 sequence: CASSLVSLSTYNEQFF. The CDR3 coding sequence is TGTGCCAGCAGCTTAGTTTCGCTGAGCACCTACAATGAGCAGTTCTTC. J is TRBJ2-1 and V is TRBV7-9; D is ambiguous. Germline lookup yields CDR1 SEHNR and CDR2 FQNEAQ (reference sequence). This CDR3 is 16 amino acids long. V gave up 1 base and J gave up 2 bases, with 12 bases separating them. The full variable domain, its missing parts supplied by reference TRBV7-9 and TRBJ2-1, is DTGVSQNPRHKITKRGQNVTFRCDPISEHNRLYWYRQTLGQGPEFLTYFQNEAQLEKSRLLSDRFSAERPKGSFSTLEIQRTEQGDSAMYLCASSLVSLSTYNEQFFGPGTRLTVL.

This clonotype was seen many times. This CDR3 is CASSSASNYGYTF. The CDR3 DNA follows: TGTGCCAGCAGTTCAGCGTCTAACTATGGCTACACCTTC. The V gene is TRBV2, the J gene TRBJ1-2; D gene unclear. Deletions cut 5 bases from V and 0 bases from J, with 7 bases between. The germline V gene has CDR1 SNHLY and CDR2 FYNNEI. CDR3 length: 13 amino acids.

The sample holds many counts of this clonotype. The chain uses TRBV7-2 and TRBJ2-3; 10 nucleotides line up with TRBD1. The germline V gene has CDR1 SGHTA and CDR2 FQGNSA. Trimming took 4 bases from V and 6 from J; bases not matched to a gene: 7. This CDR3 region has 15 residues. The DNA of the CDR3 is TGTGCCAGCAGCTCCAGACAGGGGGCGATGGATACGCAGTATTTT. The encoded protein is CASSSRQGAMDTQYF. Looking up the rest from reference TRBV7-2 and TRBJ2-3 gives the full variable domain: GAGVSQSPSNKVTEKGKDVELRCDPISGHTALYWYRQSLGQGLEFLIYFQGNSAPDKSGLPSDRFSAERTGGSVSTLTIQRTQQEDSAVYLCASSSRQGAMDTQYFGPGTRLTVL.

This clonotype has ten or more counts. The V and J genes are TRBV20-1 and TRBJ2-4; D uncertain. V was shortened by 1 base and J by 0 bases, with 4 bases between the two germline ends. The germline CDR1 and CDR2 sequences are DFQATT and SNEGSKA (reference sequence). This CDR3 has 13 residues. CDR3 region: CSARGTAKNIQYF. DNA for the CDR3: TGCAGTGCTAGAGGGACAGCCAAAAACATTCAGTACTTC.

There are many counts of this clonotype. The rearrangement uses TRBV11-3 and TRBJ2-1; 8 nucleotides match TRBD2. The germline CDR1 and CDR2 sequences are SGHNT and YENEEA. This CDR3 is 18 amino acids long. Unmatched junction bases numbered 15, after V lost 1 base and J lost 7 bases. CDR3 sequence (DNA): TGTGCCAGCAGCTTAGTATTGGGTAGCGGGGAGATCACGAATGAGCAGTTCTTC. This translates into CASSLVLGSGEITNEQFF.

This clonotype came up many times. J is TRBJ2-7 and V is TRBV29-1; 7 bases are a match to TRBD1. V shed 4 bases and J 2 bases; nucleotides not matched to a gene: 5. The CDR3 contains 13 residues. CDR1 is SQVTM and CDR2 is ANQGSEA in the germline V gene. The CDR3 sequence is CSVALGQAYEQYF. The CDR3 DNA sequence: TGCAGCGTTGCGTTAGGACAGGCCTACGAGCAGTACTTC.